This record looks at one T cell receptor (beta chain) sequence and its context. As yet, its antigen is unknown. The data were taken from a study of vaccination effects on CD4 cells after COVID-19. Generated by immunoSEQ multiplex PCR, the TCRdb table keeps only in-frame clones and is missing some. The table records approximately 76,000 clones, around 81% of them present only once. Viral peptide pools were used in the ViraFEST assay to expand antigen-specific CD4+ T cells, and sequencing came afterward. Culture proceeded for nine to ten days, and CD4+ T cells were then isolated. Each vaccine recipient was nucleocapsid antibody negative and had no prior SARS-CoV-2 infection. It was with approximately 10 IU/ml IL-2 and 10 ug/ml peptides that around 1.8 million PBMC per well were cultured. On day 3 and again on day 7, half the medium was replaced with IL-2 medium. This CDR3 is built from 13 residues. Germline trimming cut 7 bases from V and 5 bases from J; bases unmatched to any gene: 5. Germline values: CDR1 SGDLS, CDR2 YYNGEE.

The sample consisted of CD4+ T cells from PBMCs cultured with SARS-CoV-2 spike peptides, taken before COVID-19 vaccination. The receptor was derived from a human donor who received a COVID-19 vaccine. This chain links TRBV9 with TRBJ2-5; 10 positions agree with TRBD1. The CDR3 coding sequence is TGTGCCAGCGCCGGGACAGGGGCGGAGACCCAGTACTTC. This translates into CASAGTGAETQYF.